This T cell receptor beta chain was obtained from a study of cytotoxic CD8 clonotypes in ibrutinib-treated CLL (dated by TCRdb to about 2021). Background for the entire study: In this cohort, 15 patients were treatment-naive and under 13 were relapsed/refractory, while around 18 had unmutated IGHV. Every sample from remission and from progressive disease was obtained while the patients were still on ibrutinib. Of the approximately 86 people in the trial, about two dozen had longitudinal samples available. Partial responses were observed in about 25 patients and complete responses in 2; after a median follow-up of 68 months, remission was maintained in 14 patients and progression was observed in approximately 12. Cryopreserved peripheral blood mononuclear cells were obtained before treatment, at response, and at either sustained remission or disease progression. Samples averaged 255,043 productive templates and roughly 86,000 productive rearrangements. Response samples were obtained after a median of approximately eleven months of treatment, with a range of about 6 to 36 months.

CDR1 and CDR2, looked up from the germline V gene, are LGHNA and YNFKEQ. The CDR3, from cysteine to phenylalanine, totals 15 residues. Just the 45-base CDR3 DNA is kept, in frame starting at base 1. Cut back by 1 base and 8 bases, the V and J ends lie 15 bases apart. The goal of deep resolution MiSeq sequencing was a depth between 1 in 1 million and 1 in 200,000 T cells, and coverage averaged 10x per clonotype. TCR beta libraries were generated with the immunoSEQ hsTCRB Kit. In the source study's methods: Data were analyzed with ImmunoSEQ Data Assistant and ImmunoSEQ Analyzer, with V, D and J genes assigned per IMGT definitions. Clonality, which ranges from 0 to 1, was calculated as one minus the normalized Shannon entropy of productive rearrangement frequencies. Only overrepresented clonotypes making up at least 0.05% of the repertoire of each patient were included in the public clonotype analysis. Around 14 repertoires from age-matched healthy donors, obtained from immuneACCESS, served as clonality controls. Entries here come from immuneACCESS through TCRdb and include only in-frame sequences with V and J called. Some clones fail to appear in such tables; in the studies checked, an unresolved V gene covers under half of the shortfall, and the cause of the remainder is unknown. Clone size and V and J calls were adopted from that table, with D and trimming inferred from the DNA. The sample table holds over 150,000 clones, of which approximately 72% were seen once. The ten largest clones take up over 10% of the sample.

The paper's findings and limits, for the study overall: At ibrutinib response clonality went up, during sustained remission it held steady, and at progression it dropped back toward baseline. Public clonotypes were found to be uncommon and were observed to contract or remain stable during treatment; the increase in clonality was shown to reflect expansion of private clonotypes at ibrutinib response. At baseline, clonality was higher than in age-matched healthy donors and showed a strong correlation with circulating CD8+ T-cell counts. Lymph node repertoires were not examined, and the timing of sampling was not matched between patients in sustained remission and those whose disease progressed.

Comments on this clone: The antigen this receptor binds is unknown. Nothing much larger sits one base from this clone, and base qualities are not available.

The time point label, as the study defines it: roughly 25 months on ibrutinib. For TCR beta library preparation, around 2.2 micrograms of genomic DNA was extracted from cryopreserved PBMCs. Longitudinal blood samples from CLL patients on ibrutinib monotherapy were analyzed using high-throughput TCR beta sequencing. The patients took part in an open-label, single-center phase 2 trial of ibrutinib monotherapy. The rearranged chain carries TRBV4-2 and TRBJ1-5, with the D gene not clear enough to name. This receptor was taken from a human donor with chronic lymphocytic leukemia. The sequences come from PBMCs, collected after 24 months of ibrutinib treatment. The base sequence is TGTGCCAGCAGCCAAGTGGGCAGAGACGAGGAGCCCCAGCATTTT. This gives the protein CASSQVGRDEEPQHF.